A selection of T cell receptor beta chains follows, all from one sample in a study of T cell repertoires in cytomegalovirus infection. Via MiXCR, TCRdb re-called the reads, giving one row per CDR3 protein. Here the sample spans around 530,000 distinct CDR3 sequences, roughly 29% being singletons. The sequenced sample was PBMCs. The receptors come from a human donor in good health (CMV status not recorded). Some clones in this sample may be carry-over from other donors' samples. Both conserved end residues are part of each CDR3. The D gene is left open where the match is weak. Expanded clones get a size class; other rows say once, few or many, or leave the size out.

v_call	clone_size	d_call	j_call	cdr3_nt	cdr3_aa
TRBV5-4	NA	NA	TRBJ2-3	TGTGCCAGCAGCCCGTCCTGGCCTGCGGGAAATGTAAAAGATACGCAGTATTTT	CASSPSWPAGNVKDTQYF
TRBV19	NA	TRBD1	TRBJ2-1	TGTGCCAGTAGTATAGTAAGATCTACCGACAGGGACCCCTACAATGAGCAGTTCTTC	CASSIVRSTDRDPYNEQFF
TRBV7-2	NA	NA	TRBJ2-1	TGTGCCAGCAGCCCCACTTCCGCCGCTTTTGAGCAGTTCTTC	CASSPTSAAFEQFF
TRBV7-2	many	NA	TRBJ1-1	TGTGCCAGCAGCCGGATCCCAATGAACACTGAAGCTTTCTTT	CASSRIPMNTEAFF
TRBV27	few	NA	TRBJ2-1	TGTGCCAGCAGTCCCTCCTCCATATATGAGCAGTTCTTC	CASSPSSIYEQFF
TRBV7-2	NA	NA	TRBJ2-5	TGTGCCAGCGGTTCGGGACAACCGTCGGAGACCCAGTACTTC	CASGSGQPSETQYF
TRBV11-2	few	TRBD2	TRBJ2-1	TGTGCCAGCAGTTATGCGGGAGGCCCCCCCAATGAGCAGTTCTTC	CASSYAGGPPNEQFF
TRBV5-1	few	TRBD2	TRBJ2-3	TGCGCCAGCAGCATATACCCACTAGCGGGAGGAGTGACAGATACGCAGTATTTT	CASSIYPLAGGVTDTQYF
TRBV24-1	NA	TRBD1	TRBJ2-1	TGTGCCACCAGTGAACCCTGGACAGGGGCCAATGAGCAGTTCTTC	CATSEPWTGANEQFF
TRBV5-4	NA	TRBD2	TRBJ2-7	TGTGCCAGCAGCTTGGCCGGGGGACTAGCGGGACTCTCCTACGAGCAGTACTTC	CASSLAGGLAGLSYEQYF
TRBV7-2	many	NA	TRBJ2-3	TGTGCCAGCAGCTTAGTGTGGCGGGCCACAGATACGCAGTATTTT	CASSLVWRATDTQYF
TRBV28	NA	TRBD2	TRBJ2-4	TGTGCCAGCAGTAATTACACCGGGACTAGCGGGAGGGCCGGAGCCAAAAACATTCAGTACTTC	CASSNYTGTSGRAGAKNIQYF
TRBV4-1	NA	NA	TRBJ2-7	TGCGCCAGCAGCCCTGTGAGCGGAAGCTCCTACGAGCAGTACTTC	CASSPVSGSSYEQYF
TRBV6-1	many	TRBD1	TRBJ1-1	TGTGCCAGCAGTTTCGGACAGGGCCTCACTGAAGCTTTCTTT	CASSFGQGLTEAFF
TRBV7-6	NA	TRBD2	TRBJ2-1	TGTGCCAGCAGCCCCCTGAGCGGGAGTCTGAGTGAGCAGTTCTTC	CASSPLSGSLSEQFF
TRBV27	NA	TRBD2	TRBJ2-1	TGTGCCAACGGTATGAATAGCGGGAGGGGGGCTAAGTGTGAGCAGTTCTTC	CANGMNSGRGAKCEQFF
TRBV7-2	many	TRBD1	TRBJ1-5	TGTGCCAGCAGCTTAGCAGGGAGGGGGCGGGATCAGCCCCAGCATTTT	CASSLAGRGRDQPQHF
TRBV10-3	NA	TRBD1	TRBJ1-1	TGTGCCTCCCAAATGAGACAGGGGGACACTGAAGCTTTCTTT	CASQMRQGDTEAFF
TRBV19	NA	NA	TRBJ1-5	TGTGCCAGTAGCCTCGGGACGGCTCTAAATCAGCCCCAGCATTTT	CASSLGTALNQPQHF
TRBV11-1	NA	TRBD2	TRBJ2-5	TGTGCCAGCAGCACGGGACTAGCGGGAGCTAACCAAGAGACCCAGTACTTC	CASSTGLAGANQETQYF
TRBV20-1	NA	TRBD2	TRBJ2-3	TGCAGTGCCGGGACAGCCCCGGGACTAGCGGGAGAGACAGATACGCAGTATTTT	CSAGTAPGLAGETDTQYF
TRBV7-9	few	TRBD1	TRBJ1-4	TGTGCCAGCAGCGTCGACAGGGTGGACGAAAAACTGTTTTTT	CASSVDRVDEKLFF
TRBV27	once	NA	TRBJ2-7	TGTGCCAGCCGTCCCGCCTACGAGCAGTACTTC	CASRPAYEQYF
TRBV6-6	NA	NA	TRBJ2-1	TGTGCCAGCAGTTACTCGGAGCCCGGGTACAATGAGCAGTTCTTC	CASSYSEPGYNEQFF
TRBV7-2	many	NA	TRBJ1-2	TGTGCCAGCAGCTTAGGACAGGCAGCTAGGTTTTGGAACTATGGCTACACCTTC	CASSLGQAARFWNYGYTF
TRBV4-3	NA	TRBD2	TRBJ2-3	TGCGCCAGCAGCCAGTATTTCCGGACTAGCGGAGCAGATACGCAGTATTTT	CASSQYFRTSGADTQYF
TRBV6-6	few	TRBD2	TRBJ2-7	TGTGCCAGCATCCCCTCGGGGGGGCAGGGTGTCGACGAGCAGTACTTC	CASIPSGGQGVDEQYF
TRBV7-9	many	NA	TRBJ1-1	TGTGCCAGCAGCTTGGACTCAAACACTGAAGCTTTCTTT	CASSLDSNTEAFF
TRBV4-3	few	TRBD2	TRBJ2-1	TGCGCCAGCAGCCAAGACCCAACCGCGGGACTAGCGGGACCCAATGAGCAGTTCTTC	CASSQDPTAGLAGPNEQFF
TRBV5-1	few	NA	TRBJ1-2	TGCGCCAGCAGCTTAGGGGAAGACAACTATGGCTACACCTTC	CASSLGEDNYGYTF
TRBV30	NA	NA	TRBJ1-2	TGTGCCTGGAGTGTACGGGACGCAAAGGGTGGCTACACCTTC	CAWSVRDAKGGYTF
TRBV14	NA	NA	TRBJ2-1	TGTGCCAGCAGCCGCTCGGTACTAACGACTTACAATGAGCAGTTCTTC	CASSRSVLTTYNEQFF
TRBV20-1	NA	NA	TRBJ2-3	TGCAGTGCCTACGGGACAAGCACAGATACGCAGTATTTT	CSAYGTSTDTQYF
TRBV6-6	many	NA	TRBJ2-5	TGTGCCAGCAGTTACTCGAGAACACAGGGCGGGGAGACCCAGTACTTC	CASSYSRTQGGETQYF
TRBV28	few	TRBD2	TRBJ2-1	TGTGCCAGCACCGGCTTTGCGGGGGTCGGCCTAGAGCAGTTCTTC	CASTGFAGVGLEQFF
TRBV5-4	NA	NA	TRBJ2-3	TGTGCCAGCTCTTCTCAGCACACAGATACGCAGTATTTT	CASSSQHTDTQYF
TRBV10-3	few	TRBD2	TRBJ2-2	TGTGCCATCAGCTTCCTAGCGGGAGGGCCAGGCACCGGGGAGCTGTTTTTT	CAISFLAGGPGTGELFF